Detailed here is one T cell receptor beta chain. This sample was included in a study of PD-1 blockade in classical Hodgkin lymphoma. Libraries were prepared by immunoSEQ multiplex PCR; TCRdb keeps only in-frame clonotypes and omits some of them. Of roughly 150,000 clones listed, approximately 80% are singletons. V shed 10 bases, J shed 4 bases, and the junction held 13 bases outside the gene matches. From germline, CDR1 is ENHRY and CDR2 SYGVKD. This CDR3 has 17 amino acids. Every patient relapsed after autologous stem cell transplantation, and brentuximab vedotin exposure varied. This chain connects TRBV10-3 to TRBJ2-1, with 13 bases identical to TRBD2. This receptor was identified in a human donor with classical Hodgkin lymphoma. The source was peripheral blood mononuclear cells (PBMCs), collected before the second cycle of nivolumab. DNA of the CDR3: TGTGCCACCCAGACCGGGACTAGCGGGGCCGTTTACAATGAGCAGTTCTTC. It is translated as CATQTGTSGAVYNEQFF.